The clone carrying this T cell receptor beta chain was recorded once. The data were taken from a study of control samples from healthy donors and cancer patients. Profiling relied on immunoSEQ multiplex PCR, and the TCRdb table lists in-frame clones only, not all of them. The sample shows roughly 170,000 clones, roughly 94% of them seen only once. There are 14 residues in the CDR3. Germline CDR1 is MNHEY and CDR2 is SVGAGI. V gave up 5 bases and J gave up 11 bases; unmatched junction bases: 10. The sequence was collected from a woman between 18 and 29 years old in good health. The chain is built from TRBV6-5 and TRBJ1-1, with TRBD1 matching over 11 bases. Sequencing input: blood. In DNA, the CDR3 is TGTGCCAGCAGTCCCCCCGGGACAGGGGGTATGGCTTTCTTT. Translating gives CASSPPGTGGMAFF.